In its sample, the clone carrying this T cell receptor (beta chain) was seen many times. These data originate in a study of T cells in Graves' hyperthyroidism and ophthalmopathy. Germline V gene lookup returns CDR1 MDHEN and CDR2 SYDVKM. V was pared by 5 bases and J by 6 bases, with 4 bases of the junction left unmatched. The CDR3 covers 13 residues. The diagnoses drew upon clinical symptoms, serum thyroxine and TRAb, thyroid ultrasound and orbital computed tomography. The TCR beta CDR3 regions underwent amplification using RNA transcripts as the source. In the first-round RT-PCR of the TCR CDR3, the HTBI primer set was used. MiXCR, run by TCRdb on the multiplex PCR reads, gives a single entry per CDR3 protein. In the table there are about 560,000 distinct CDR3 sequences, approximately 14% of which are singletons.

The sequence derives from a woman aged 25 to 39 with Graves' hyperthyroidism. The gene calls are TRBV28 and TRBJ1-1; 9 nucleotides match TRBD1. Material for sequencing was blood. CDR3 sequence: CASSLQGAPEAFF. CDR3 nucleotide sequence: TGTGCCAGCAGTCTACAGGGGGCCCCTGAAGCTTTCTTT.